Following are 20 T cell receptor beta chains from one sample sequenced in a study of T cells in Graves' hyperthyroidism and ophthalmopathy (dated 2019 in TCRdb). Libraries were constructed by multiplex PCR. TCRdb names Illumina HiSeq 2000 as the instrument used. TCR beta CDR3 regions were amplified from RNA transcripts. The first round of RT-PCR for the TCR CDR3 was performed with the HTBI primer set and the Qiagen OneStep RT-PCR kit. The raw public reads went through TCRdb reprocessing: fastp at Q25, MiXCR clone calling, in-frame beta chains kept. Rows with one shared CDR3 protein collapse into an entry with the most common genes and DNA. The sample contains about 530,000 distinct CDR3 sequences, over 15% of them found a single time. The top ten clonotypes cover approximately 16% of the sample. The sequencing sample was made of blood. The receptor source for this set is a woman between 18 and 30 years old with Graves' ophthalmopathy.

In its sample, this clonotype was seen many times. The genes are TRBV12-3 or TRBV12-4 and TRBJ2-1; D perhaps matches TRBD2 (7 bases). V shed 3 bases and J shed 4 bases, with 13 bases lying between them. The CDR3 totals 15 residues. The CDR3 DNA is TGTGCCAGCAGTTTGGAGGGGGGGAGATACAATGAGCAGTTCTTC. Residues: CASSLEGGRYNEQFF.

This clonotype came up many times. This sequence joins TRBV28 and TRBJ2-1, with 7 positions matching TRBD2. CDR3 length: 16 amino acids. Germline assignment: CDR1 MDHEN and CDR2 SYDVKM. The junction had 9 bases not matched to a gene; V was cut back by 3 bases and J by 4 bases. CDR3 sequence reads: CASSLFVGGRYNEQFF. The CDR3 DNA is TGTGCCAGCAGTTTGTTTGTCGGGGGGAGATACAATGAGCAGTTCTTC. The whole variable domain, filled in from reference TRBV28 and TRBJ2-1, reads DVKVTQSSRYLVKRTGEKVFLECVQDMDHENMFWYRQDPGLGLRLIYFSYDVKMKEKGDIPEGYSVSREKKERFSLILESASTNQTSMYLCASSLFVGGRYNEQFFGPGTRLTVL.

There are a few counts of this clonotype. This chain joins TRBV7-2 and TRBJ2-1, with a tentative D call TRBD2 (6 bases). The V and J ends lost 4 bases and 7 bases respectively, with 17 bases between them. The CDR3 loop spans 15 amino acids. Looked up from germline, CDR1 is SGHTA and CDR2 is FQGNSA. CDR3 sequence reads: CASSSEVGGANEQFF. Written as DNA, the CDR3 is TGTGCCAGCAGCTCTGAGGTGGGGGGAGCTAATGAGCAGTTCTTC. Complete variable domain (other parts from reference TRBV7-2 and TRBJ2-1): GAGVSQSPSNKVTEKGKDVELRCDPISGHTALYWYRQSLGQGLEFLIYFQGNSAPDKSGLPSDRFSAERTGGSVSTLTIQRTQQEDSAVYLCASSSEVGGANEQFFGPGTRLTVL.

This clonotype was seen only once. The gene calls are TRBV12-3 or TRBV12-4 and TRBJ2-1, with 12 nucleotides matching TRBD2. Trimming took 7 bases from V and 8 from J; bases not matched to a gene: 6. This CDR3 is 14 amino acids long. This CDR3 reads CASNLAGGEYEQFF. CDR3 in DNA: TGTGCCAGCAACCTAGCGGGAGGGGAGTATGAGCAGTTCTTC.

Points on this clonotype: A read error is possible here, since a much larger clone lies one base away. The V call is TRBV9, the J call TRBJ1-1; TRBD1 might be the D (5 bases). Germline loops: CDR1 SGDLS, CDR2 YYNGEE. This CDR3 region has 13 residues. The V gene lost 3 bases and the J gene lost 3 bases, with 9 bases spanning the gap. CDR3 amino acids: CASSEGGDTEAFF. Written as DNA, the CDR3 is TGTGCCAGCAGCGAGGGAGGGGACACTGAAGCTTTCTTT.

In its sample, this clonotype was seen once. A read error is possible here, since a much larger clone lies one base away. The chain combines TRBV27 with TRBJ2-7, with D possibly TRBD2 on 6 matching bases. There are 14 residues in the CDR3. CDR1 and CDR2 (germline): MNHEY, SMNVEV (reference sequence). The CDR3: CASSLEEGNYEQSF. Written as DNA, the CDR3 is TGTGCCAGCAGTTTAGAGGAGGGGAACTACGAGCAGTCCTTC.

The sample holds many counts of this clonotype. J is TRBJ2-7 and V is TRBV7-9, with D possibly being TRBD1 or TRBD2 (5 bases each). CDR1 is SEHNR and CDR2 is FQNEAQ in the germline V gene (reference sequence). Deletions cut 5 bases from V and 2 bases from J, with 16 bases between. The CDR3 spans 15 residues. Written as DNA, the CDR3 is TGTGCCAGCAGCACGACCCGGGACCGCACCTACGAGCAGTACTTC. Translated, it gives CASSTTRDRTYEQYF.

Details on this clonotype: This may arise from a read error, as a much more abundant clone is one base away. The rearrangement uses TRBV12-3 or TRBV12-4 and TRBJ1-1, with D perhaps TRBD1 (6 bases). The CDR3 has 17 residues. V lost 2 bases and J 5 bases, leaving 21 bases between the germline ends. The chain's CDR3 is CASSLRGGGAGRTEAFF. In nucleotides, the CDR3 is TGTGCCAGCAGTTTAAGGGGGGGGGGGGCCGGGAGAACTGAAGCTTTCTTT.

This clonotype occurred many times. V is TRBV30 and J is TRBJ2-7; possibly TRBD2 for D (5 bases). The CDR3 is 12 amino acids. Germline CDR1 and CDR2: GTSNPN and SVGIG (reference sequence). Trimming shortened V by 5 bases and J by 6 bases, and 14 bases separated the two germline ends. The CDR3 loop reads CAWAPSGFEQYF. DNA for the CDR3: TGTGCCTGGGCCCCCTCGGGGTTCGAGCAGTACTTC.

This clonotype was detected many times. The chain couples TRBV5-1 to TRBJ1-5; possible D gene TRBD1, 5 bases. The V gene's germline CDR1 is SGHRS and CDR2 YFSETQ. The ends were cut back, 4 bases at V and 0 bases at J, with 23 bases in the middle. CDR3 length: 19 residues. CDR3 sequence: CASSPGSAGGIYSNQPQHF. CDR3 bases: TGCGCCAGCAGCCCGGGTTCGGCGGGGGGAATATATAGCAATCAGCCCCAGCATTTT.

V and J are TRBV10-3 and TRBJ2-2, with TRBD2 identical over 7 bases. Germline CDR1 and CDR2: ENHRY and SYGVKD. The CDR3 contains 15 residues. V shed 6 bases, J shed 1 base, and the junction held 5 bases outside the gene matches. CDR3 DNA: TGTGCCATCAGCGGCGGGAGACAGAACACCGGGGAGCTGTTTTTT. As protein: CAISGGRQNTGELFF.

This clonotype was found many times. This chain uses TRBV20-1 with TRBJ2-7; D is possibly TRBD2 (6 bases). Germline V gene lookup returns CDR1 DFQATT and CDR2 SNEGSKA (reference sequence). Trimming removed 5 bases from V and 3 bases from J, with 20 bases in between. The CDR3 is made up of 15 amino acids. The CDR3 loop is CSAFPVGAGSYEQYF. The CDR3 coding sequence is TGCAGTGCTTTCCCAGTGGGAGCGGGCAGCTACGAGCAGTACTTC.

This clonotype occurred a few times. A much larger clone lies a single base off, so this may be a read error. The chain has TRBV3-1 and TRBJ2-7; 9 bases match TRBD2. The germline CDR1 and CDR2 sequences are LGHDT and YNNKEL (reference sequence). The CDR3 sequence is 15 residues long. The CDR3 nucleotides are TGTACCAGCAGCCCCGGTCCTAGCGGGACCTACGAGCAGTACTTC. Its translation is CTSSPGPSGTYEQYF.

This clonotype was detected many times. This chain links TRBV27 with TRBJ1-1; the D is unclear. Germline CDR1 is MNHEY and CDR2 is SMNVEV (reference sequence). This CDR3 is 12 amino acids long. The V and J ends lost 5 bases and 5 bases respectively, with 9 bases between them. CDR3 in amino acids: CASSVLRTEAFF. The CDR3 coding sequence is TGTGCCAGCAGTGTTCTACGGACTGAAGCTTTCTTT.

This clonotype appeared a few times. The rearrangement links TRBV19 to TRBJ2-3, with a weak D call TRBD1 (6 bases). Between the trimmed V and J ends, which lost 5 bases and 1 base, there was a span of 16 bases. In germline, CDR1 is LNHDA, CDR2 SQIVND (reference sequence). The CDR3 length is 16 residues. The CDR3 sequence is CASSPGFRGGTDTQYF. CDR3 nucleotide sequence: TGTGCCAGTAGTCCCGGGTTCAGGGGCGGCACAGATACGCAGTATTTT. Combining the CDR3 with reference TRBV19 and TRBJ2-3 gives the whole variable domain DGGITQSPKYLFRKEGQNVTLSCEQNLNHDAMYWYRQDPGQGLRLIYYSQIVNDFQKGDIAEGYSVSREKKESFPLTVTSAQKNPTAFYLCASSPGFRGGTDTQYFGPGTRLTVL.

This clonotype was recorded at least ten times. The rearrangement links TRBV12-3 or TRBV12-4 to TRBJ2-5, with D tentatively TRBD2 (5 bases). The CDR3 has 12 amino acids. V shed 6 bases and J shed 6 bases, with 11 bases lying between them. CDR3 amino acids: CASSPGMKTQYF. DNA for the CDR3: TGTGCCAGCAGCCCGGGAATGAAGACCCAGTACTTC.

This clonotype was found many times. The chain combines TRBV2 with TRBJ2-3, with D unresolved. The germline V gene encodes CDR1 SNHLY and CDR2 FYNNEI. V dropped 3 bases and J dropped 4 bases, with 5 bases sitting between them. The CDR3 consists of 12 residues. The CDR3, as DNA: TGTGCCAGCAGTGACGTGTCAGATACGCAGTATTTT. Amino acid sequence: CASSDVSDTQYF.

Remarks on this clonotype: This may come from a read error, since a much larger clone is one base off. The genes are TRBV2 and TRBJ2-1; 15 nucleotides line up with TRBD2. Germline V CDR1 and CDR2: SNHLY, FYNNEI. This CDR3 is built from 18 residues. The trim removed 4 bases at V and 4 bases at J, leaving 8 bases unmatched. This CDR3 is CASSGAGLAGGTYNEQFF. The CDR3 coding sequence is TGTGCCAGCAGTGGAGCGGGACTAGCGGGAGGAACTTACAATGAGCAGTTCTTC.

A remark on this clonotype: A much larger clone lies one base from this, so it may be a read error. The chain recombines TRBV7-2 with TRBJ1-2, with D possibly TRBD1 on 6 matching bases. Germline V gene sequence: CDR1 SGHTA, CDR2 FQGNSA. The CDR3 has 14 amino acids. Trimming shortened V by 3 bases and J by 2 bases, and 10 bases separated the two germline ends. CDR3 nucleotides: TGTGCCAGCAGCTTTCACAGGGAAAACTATGGCTACACCTTC. It translates to CASSFHRENYGYTF.

A word on this clonotype: A much larger clonotype is one base distant, so this may be a read error. Given the absence of the conserved phenylalanine or tryptophan at the CDR3 end, a read error is likely. The V and J genes are TRBV15 and TRBJ1-1, with unresolved D. CDR1 and CDR2 from the germline V gene are LNHNV and YYDKDF (reference sequence). This CDR3 has 15 residues. Trimming stripped 0 bases from V and 4 bases from J, with 12 bases between. The CDR3: CATSRDRSIGTEAFL. The CDR3 bases are TGTGCCACCAGCAGAGATCGTTCAATAGGCACTGAAGCTTTCCTT.